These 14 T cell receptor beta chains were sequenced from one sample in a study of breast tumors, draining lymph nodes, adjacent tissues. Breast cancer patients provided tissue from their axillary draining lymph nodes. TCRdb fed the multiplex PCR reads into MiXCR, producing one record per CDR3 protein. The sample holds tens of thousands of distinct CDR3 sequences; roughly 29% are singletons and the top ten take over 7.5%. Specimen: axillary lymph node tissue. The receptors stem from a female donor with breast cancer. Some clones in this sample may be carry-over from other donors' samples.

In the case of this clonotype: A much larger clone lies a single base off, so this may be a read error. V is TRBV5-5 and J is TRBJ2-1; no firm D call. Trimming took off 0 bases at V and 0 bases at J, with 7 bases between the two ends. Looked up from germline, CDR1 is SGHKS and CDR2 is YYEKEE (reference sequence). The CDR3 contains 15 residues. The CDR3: CASSLDRTSYNEQFF. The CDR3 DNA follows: TGTGCCAGCAGCTTGGATAGGACCTCCTACAATGAGCAGTTCTTC. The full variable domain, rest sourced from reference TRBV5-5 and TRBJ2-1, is DAGVTQSPTHLIKTRGQQVTLRCSPISGHKSVSWYQQVLGQGPQFIFQYYEKEERGRGNFPDRFSARQFPNYSSELNVNALLLGDSALYLCASSLDRTSYNEQFFGPGTRLTVL.

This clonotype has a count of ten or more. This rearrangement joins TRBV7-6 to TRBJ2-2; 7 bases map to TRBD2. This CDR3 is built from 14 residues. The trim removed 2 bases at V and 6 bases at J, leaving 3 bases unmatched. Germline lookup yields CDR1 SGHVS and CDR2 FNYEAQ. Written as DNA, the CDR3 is TGTGCCAGCAGCTTACGTGGGAGGGCCGGGGAGCTGTTTTTT. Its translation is CASSLRGRAGELFF.

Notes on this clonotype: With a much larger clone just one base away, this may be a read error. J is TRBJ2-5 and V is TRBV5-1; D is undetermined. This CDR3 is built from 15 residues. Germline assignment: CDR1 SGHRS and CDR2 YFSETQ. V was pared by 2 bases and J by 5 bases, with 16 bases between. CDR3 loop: CASSLQLWPHETQYF. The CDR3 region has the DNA TGCGCCAGCAGCTTACAGCTGTGGCCCCACGAGACCCAGTACTTC.

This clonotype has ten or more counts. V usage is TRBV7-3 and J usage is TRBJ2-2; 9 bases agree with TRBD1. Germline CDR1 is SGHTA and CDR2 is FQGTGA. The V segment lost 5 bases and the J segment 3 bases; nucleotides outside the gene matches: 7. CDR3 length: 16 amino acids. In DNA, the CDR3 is TGTGCCAGCAGCCCCGCCGGGACAGGGTACACCGGGGAGCTGTTTTTT. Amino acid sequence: CASSPAGTGYTGELFF.

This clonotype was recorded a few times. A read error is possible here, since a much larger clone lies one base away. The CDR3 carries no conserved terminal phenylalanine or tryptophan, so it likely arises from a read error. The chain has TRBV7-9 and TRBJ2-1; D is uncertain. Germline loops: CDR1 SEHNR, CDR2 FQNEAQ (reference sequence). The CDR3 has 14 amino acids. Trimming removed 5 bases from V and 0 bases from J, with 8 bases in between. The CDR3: CASSPSYSYNEQFL. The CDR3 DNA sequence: TGTGCCAGCAGCCCTAGTTACTCCTACAATGAGCAGTTCCTC.

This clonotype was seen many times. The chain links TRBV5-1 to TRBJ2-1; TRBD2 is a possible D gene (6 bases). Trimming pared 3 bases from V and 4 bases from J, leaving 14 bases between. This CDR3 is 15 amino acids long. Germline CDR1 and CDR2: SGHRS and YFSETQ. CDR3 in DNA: TGCGCCAGCAGCTCCGACGGGAGTCTGTACAATGAGCAGTTCTTC. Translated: CASSSDGSLYNEQFF. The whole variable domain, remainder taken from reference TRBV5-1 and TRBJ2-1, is KAGVTQTPRYLIKTRGQQVTLSCSPISGHRSVSWYQQTPGQGLQFLFEYFSETQRNKGNFPGRFSGRQFSNSRSEMNVSTLELGDSALYLCASSSDGSLYNEQFFGPGTRLTVL.

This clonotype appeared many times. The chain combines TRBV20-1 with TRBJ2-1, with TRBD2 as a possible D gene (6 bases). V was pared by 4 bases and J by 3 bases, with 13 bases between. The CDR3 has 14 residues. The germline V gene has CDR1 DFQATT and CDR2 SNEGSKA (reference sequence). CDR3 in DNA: TGCAGTGCTATACGGGAGTTGGTCTACAATGAGCAGTTCTTC. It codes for CSAIRELVYNEQFF.

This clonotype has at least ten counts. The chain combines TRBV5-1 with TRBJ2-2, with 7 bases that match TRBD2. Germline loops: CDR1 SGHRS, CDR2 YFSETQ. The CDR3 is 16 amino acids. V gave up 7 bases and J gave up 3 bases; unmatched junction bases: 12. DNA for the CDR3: TGCGCCAGCGGACTCAGCGGGAACCCCGACACCGGGGAGCTGTTTTTT. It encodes CASGLSGNPDTGELFF.

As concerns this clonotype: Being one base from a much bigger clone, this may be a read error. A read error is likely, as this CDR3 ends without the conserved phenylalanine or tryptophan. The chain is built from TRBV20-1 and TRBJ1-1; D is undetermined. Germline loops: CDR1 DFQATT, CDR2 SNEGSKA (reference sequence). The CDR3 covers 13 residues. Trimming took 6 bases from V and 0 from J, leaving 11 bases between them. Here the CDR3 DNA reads TGCAGTGCCCGCGCCCAATTGAACACTGAAGCTTTCGTT. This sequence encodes CSARAQLNTEAFV.

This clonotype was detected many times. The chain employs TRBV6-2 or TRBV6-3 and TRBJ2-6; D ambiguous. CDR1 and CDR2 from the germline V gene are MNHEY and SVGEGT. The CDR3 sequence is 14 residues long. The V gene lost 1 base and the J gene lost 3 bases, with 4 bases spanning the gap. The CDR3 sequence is CASSYFGGANVLTF. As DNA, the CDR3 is TGTGCCAGCAGTTACTTTGGTGGGGCCAACGTCCTGACTTTC.

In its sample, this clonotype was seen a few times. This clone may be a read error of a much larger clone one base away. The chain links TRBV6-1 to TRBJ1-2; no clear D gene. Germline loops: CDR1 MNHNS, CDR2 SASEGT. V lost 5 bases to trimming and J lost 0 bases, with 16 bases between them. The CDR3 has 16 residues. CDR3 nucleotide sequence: TGTGCCAGCAGTCAAGATTGGTCTTACTCTAACTATGGCTACACCTTC. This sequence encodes CASSQDWSYSNYGYTF.

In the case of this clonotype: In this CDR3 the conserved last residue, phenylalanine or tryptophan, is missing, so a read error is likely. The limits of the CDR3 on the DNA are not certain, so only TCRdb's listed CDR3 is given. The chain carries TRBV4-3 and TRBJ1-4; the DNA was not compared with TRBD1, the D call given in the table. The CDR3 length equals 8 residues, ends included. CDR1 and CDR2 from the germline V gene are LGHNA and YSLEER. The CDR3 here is CASSQEGG.

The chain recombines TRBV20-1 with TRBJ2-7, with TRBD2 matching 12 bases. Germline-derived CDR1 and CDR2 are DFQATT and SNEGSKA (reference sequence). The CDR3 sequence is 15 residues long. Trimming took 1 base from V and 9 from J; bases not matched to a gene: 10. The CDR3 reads CSARVTSGSLLGQYF. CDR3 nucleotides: TGCAGTGCTAGAGTGACTAGCGGGAGCCTCCTAGGGCAGTACTTC.

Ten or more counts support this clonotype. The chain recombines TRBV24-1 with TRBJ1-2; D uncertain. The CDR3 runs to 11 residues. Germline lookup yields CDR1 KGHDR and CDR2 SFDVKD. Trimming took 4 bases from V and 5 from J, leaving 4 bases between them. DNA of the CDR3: TGTGCCACCAGTGAAGGATATGGCTACACCTTC. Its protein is CATSEGYGYTF.